Listed below are T cell receptor beta chains from one sample, sequenced in a study of T-cell reconstitution after alpha-beta-depleted transplantation in children. TCRdb reprocessed the PCR reads via MiXCR and lists one record per CDR3 protein. The table shows some 520,000 distinct CDR3 sequences, with around a third occurring only once. The material sequenced was PBMCs from the stem cell graft donor, taken from the stem cell graft. The receptors derive from a human donor who donated a stem cell graft to a child with aplastic anemia. CDR3s include the opening cysteine and the closing phenylalanine or tryptophan. Fields, in order: V gene, J gene, clone size, D gene, CDR3 protein, CDR3 DNA. D genes are given only for firm matches. A row's size may be missing; if present it is once, few, many or a size class.

V gene: TRBV5-1; J gene: TRBJ2-3; clone size: many; D gene: TRBD1; CDR3 protein: CASRIDRDTDTQYF; CDR3 DNA: TGCGCCAGCAGGATCGACAGGGACACAGATACGCAGTATTTT
V gene: TRBV15; J gene: TRBJ1-5; clone size: -; D gene: -; CDR3 protein: CATSTIPAVGPQHF; CDR3 DNA: TGTGCCACCAGCACTATCCCGGCGGTGGGGCCCCAGCATTTT
V gene: TRBV7-2; J gene: TRBJ1-1; clone size: -; D gene: -; CDR3 protein: CASSLGATGGTEAFF; CDR3 DNA: TGTGCCAGCAGCTTAGGGGCTACGGGGGGCACTGAAGCTTTCTTT
V gene: TRBV5-6; J gene: TRBJ2-3; clone size: -; D gene: -; CDR3 protein: CASSPTGLLTDTQYF; CDR3 DNA: TGTGCCAGCAGCCCCACGGGACTCCTCACAGATACGCAGTATTTT
V gene: TRBV28; J gene: TRBJ1-5; clone size: -; D gene: TRBD1; CDR3 protein: CASSSYQGGGQPQHF; CDR3 DNA: TGTGCCAGCAGTTCGTATCAGGGGGGCGGACAGCCCCAGCATTTT
V gene: TRBV29-1; J gene: TRBJ2-5; clone size: -; D gene: -; CDR3 protein: CSVESGQETQYF; CDR3 DNA: TGCAGCGTTGAATCGGGCCAAGAGACCCAGTACTTC
V gene: TRBV5-1; J gene: TRBJ1-2; clone size: -; D gene: -; CDR3 protein: CASSTTKDYGYTF; CDR3 DNA: TGCGCCAGCAGCACCACTAAGGACTATGGCTACACCTTC
V gene: TRBV29-1; J gene: TRBJ1-6; clone size: -; D gene: -; CDR3 protein: CSVGGQGNSPLHF; CDR3 DNA: TGCAGCGTTGGAGGGCAGGGGAATTCACCCCTCCACTTT
V gene: TRBV28; J gene: TRBJ1-2; clone size: few; D gene: -; CDR3 protein: CASSSKGYGYTF; CDR3 DNA: TGTGCCAGCAGTAGTAAGGGCTATGGCTACACCTTC
V gene: TRBV9; J gene: TRBJ1-2; clone size: -; D gene: -; CDR3 protein: CASSVGKGGSYGDTF; CDR3 DNA: TGTGCCAGCAGCGTAGGGAAGGGGGGGAGCTATGGCGACACCTTC